This note documents a single T cell receptor (beta chain) sequence. The data belong to a study of blood T cell repertoires in COVID-19. TCRdb keeps only in-frame clones here, not all; method: immunoSEQ multiplex PCR. There are 55,000 to 65,000 clones in the sample; around four fifths occur only once, and 25% to 35% lies in the top ten. It was during active infection that Seattle patients were enrolled and then longitudinally followed. Trimming cost V 5 bases and J 1 base; bases outside gene matches: 9. The CDR3 extends over 16 amino acids. From germline, CDR1 is LNHDA and CDR2 SQIVND (reference sequence).

The clonotype comes from a man in his sixties with COVID-19, enrolled during active disease. Sequencing input: peripheral blood. The chain has TRBV19 and TRBJ2-7; 9 nucleotides agree with TRBD2. DNA of the CDR3: TGTGCCAGTAGTGTCTCCGTTGCGGGGGGGTCCTACGAGCAGTACTTC. It specifies CASSVSVAGGSYEQYF. Drawing the rest from reference TRBV19 and TRBJ2-7, the complete variable domain is DGGITQSPKYLFRKEGQNVTLSCEQNLNHDAMYWYRQDPGQGLRLIYYSQIVNDFQKGDIAEGYSVSREKKESFPLTVTSAQKNPTAFYLCASSVSVAGGSYEQYFGPGTRLTVT.